These 20 T cell receptor beta chains share one sample of origin, sequenced in a study of blood T cell repertoires in COVID-19. Here immunoSEQ multiplex PCR was the method, and the copy in TCRdb shows in-frame clones only, minus some. There are roughly 250,000 clones in the sample; approximately 87% occur only once, and over 2% lies in the top ten. The sequencing sample was made of peripheral blood. These TCRs come from a woman in her forties or fifties with acute or convalescent COVID-19.

V gene TRBV28 combines with J gene TRBJ1-2; TRBD1 might be the D (5 bases). Trimming took off 6 bases at V and 4 bases at J, with 18 bases between the two ends. The CDR3 extends over 15 amino acids. Germline CDR1 MDHEN, CDR2 SYDVKM. The CDR3 spells CASSSAGRLFYGYTF. Written as DNA, the CDR3 is TGTGCCAGCAGCTCAGCGGGACGGCTCTTCTATGGCTACACCTTC.

The chain couples TRBV19 to TRBJ2-7; TRBD2 aligns across 12 bases. Germline CDR1 is LNHDA and CDR2 is SQIVND (reference sequence). The ends lost 4 bases at V and 5 bases at J; junction bases unmatched: 6. The CDR3 has 15 amino acids. Here the CDR3 DNA reads TGTGCCAGTAGTACCCTGACTAGCGGGAGCCACGAGCAGTACTTC. It yields the protein CASSTLTSGSHEQYF.

Here the CDR3 reads CASSPGGAGTGELFF. CDR3 nucleotides: TGTGCCAGCAGCCCGGGGGGCGCGGGCACCGGGGAGCTGTTTTTT. V and J are TRBV3-1 (or the pseudogene TRBV3-2) and TRBJ2-2; tentatively, D is TRBD2 (7 bases). CDR3 size: 15 residues. The V and J ends lost 4 bases and 4 bases respectively, with 13 bases between them. Per the germline V gene, CDR1 is LGHDT and CDR2 is YNNKEL (reference sequence).

The chain uses TRBV12-3 or TRBV12-4 and TRBJ1-2; 9 positions agree with TRBD1. This CDR3 region has 13 residues. The V and J ends lost 6 bases and 8 bases, in that order; junction bases with no gene match: 7. CDR3 residues: CASRIQGAGGYTF. For the CDR3, the DNA is TGTGCCAGCAGAATACAGGGGGCTGGAGGCTACACCTTC.

The V call is TRBV7-2, the J call TRBJ1-2; the match to TRBD1 covers 10 bases. This CDR3 is built from 14 residues. Looked up from germline, CDR1 is SGHTA and CDR2 is FQGNSA. Losses at the gene ends were 4 bases for V and 8 bases for J; bases not matched to a gene: 7. Written as DNA, the CDR3 is TGTGCCAGCAGCTCCGGACAGGGGGTAAAAGGCTACACCTTC. Translating gives CASSSGQGVKGYTF.

V gene TRBV28 combines with J gene TRBJ2-7; 12 nucleotides match TRBD2. Trimming cost V 3 bases and J 3 bases; bases outside gene matches: 3. Germline CDR1 MDHEN, CDR2 SYDVKM. The CDR3 has 15 amino acids. Here the CDR3 DNA reads TGTGCCAGCAGTTTCGGACTAGCGGGGAACTACGAGCAGTACTTC. It is translated as CASSFGLAGNYEQYF.

The chain is built from TRBV19 and TRBJ1-3, with D possibly matching TRBD1 (6 bases). Between the trimmed V and J ends, which lost 5 bases and 4 bases, there was a span of 12 bases. There are 14 residues in the CDR3. Germline V gene data show CDR1 as LNHDA and CDR2 as SQIVND (reference sequence). CDR3 bases: TGTGCCAGTAGTCCCGGGACACCCGGAAACACCATATATTTT. Residues: CASSPGTPGNTIYF.

This rearrangement joins TRBV7-9 to TRBJ2-7, with 11 bases lining up with TRBD2. The CDR3 spans 15 residues. V lost 6 bases to trimming and J lost 1 base; unmatched junction nucleotides: 5. Germline CDR1 SEHNR, CDR2 FQNEAQ (reference sequence). CDR3 coding DNA: TGTGCCAGCAGGCCGACTAGCGGGAAGTCCTACGAGCAGTACTTC. As protein: CASRPTSGKSYEQYF.

The DNA of the CDR3 is TGTGCCAGCAGCCAAGTTCATTCAGAGGCCGGGGAGCTGTTTTTT. Its protein is CASSQVHSEAGELFF. This chain uses TRBV4-2 with TRBJ2-2, with D uncertain. The CDR3 is 15 amino acids. The V gene lost 1 base and the J gene lost 6 bases, with 12 bases spanning the gap. Per germline, CDR1 LGHNA and CDR2 YNFKEQ.

This clone was seen only once. The rearrangement joins TRBV9 to TRBJ2-5; D perhaps matches TRBD1 (5 bases). The length of the CDR3 is 13 residues. Germline CDR1 and CDR2: SGDLS and YYNGEE. Deletions cut 3 bases from V and 2 bases from J, with 8 bases between. The CDR3 DNA reads as TGTGCCAGCAGCGCTACAGGTCAAGAGACCCAGTACTTC. Protein: CASSATGQETQYF. Full variable domain (rest looked up from reference TRBV9 and TRBJ2-5): DSGVTQTPKHLITATGQRVTLRCSPRSGDLSVYWYQQSLDQGLQFLIQYYNGEERAKGNILERFSAQQFPDLHSELNLSSLELGDSALYFCASSATGQETQYFGPGTRLLVL.

V usage is TRBV4-3 and J usage is TRBJ2-7; possible D gene TRBD1, 7 bases. V was shortened by 0 bases and J by 7 bases, with 13 bases between the two germline ends. The CDR3 is made up of 14 amino acids. Germline V gene sequence: CDR1 LGHNA, CDR2 YSLEER. CDR3 coding DNA: TGCGCCAGCAGCCAAGATGACAGGGCGGGGGAGCAGTACTTC. Amino acid sequence: CASSQDDRAGEQYF.

The chain carries TRBV15 and TRBJ1-6; D gene uncertain. From germline, CDR1 is LNHNV and CDR2 YYDKDF (reference sequence). The CDR3 runs to 15 residues. V shed 1 base and J shed 7 bases, with 11 bases lying between them. The CDR3 DNA sequence: TGTGCCACCAGCAGAGTCAAGGGAGCGAATTCACCCCTCCACTTT. As protein: CATSRVKGANSPLHF. Full variable domain (remainder filled in from reference TRBV15 and TRBJ1-6): DAMVIQNPRYQVTQFGKPVTLSCSQTLNHNVMYWYQQKSSQAPKLLFHYYDKDFNNEADTPDNFQSRRPNTSFCFLDIRSPGLGDTAMYLCATSRVKGANSPLHFGNGTRLTVT.

This chain connects TRBV11-3 to TRBJ2-3, with TRBD2 matching over 7 bases. Germline-derived CDR1 and CDR2 are SGHNT and YENEEA. The CDR3 loop spans 16 amino acids. The trim removed 1 base at V and 6 bases at J, leaving 10 bases unmatched. The CDR3 protein is CASSLGRRERKDTQYF. The CDR3 nucleotides read TGTGCCAGCAGCTTAGGGAGGCGGGAGAGGAAGGATACGCAGTATTTT.

The chain employs TRBV5-1 and TRBJ2-5; D might be TRBD2 (5 bases). V lost 0 bases and J lost 5, with 26 bases in between. The CDR3 extends over 19 amino acids. Germline-derived CDR1 and CDR2 are SGHRS and YFSETQ. The CDR3 sequence is CASSLVTGINPILGETQYF. The DNA of the CDR3 is TGCGCCAGCAGCTTGGTTACGGGGATTAATCCCATTCTGGGGGAGACCCAGTACTTC.

This clone was observed a handful of times. The chain employs TRBV5-1 and TRBJ1-5; 7 bases are shared with TRBD1. Germline V gene data show CDR1 as SGHRS and CDR2 as YFSETQ. CDR3 size: 15 residues. Trimming removed 2 bases from V and 5 bases from J; junction bases left unmatched: 7. This CDR3 reads CASSFSPTGDQPQHF. DNA for the CDR3: TGCGCCAGCAGCTTCTCTCCCACAGGGGATCAGCCCCAGCATTTT.

The rearrangement links TRBV4-3 to TRBJ1-4, with unresolved D. Germline loops: CDR1 LGHNA, CDR2 YSLEER. V shed 0 bases and J shed 0 bases, with 11 bases lying between them. CDR3 size: 17 residues. CDR3 nucleotides: TGCGCCAGCAGCCAAGAAGATAATACAGCAACTAATGAAAAACTGTTTTTT. It is translated as CASSQEDNTATNEKLFF.

The rearrangement joins TRBV20-1 to TRBJ2-7, with 8 nucleotides matching TRBD1. This CDR3 comprises 15 residues. Germline CDR1 DFQATT, CDR2 SNEGSKA (reference sequence). Losses at the gene ends were 3 bases for V and 2 bases for J; bases not matched to a gene: 9. CDR3 DNA: TGCAGTGCTAGTCTTTCTCTGGGACAGGCCTACGAGCAGTACTTC. Translated: CSASLSLGQAYEQYF.

The CDR3 loop reads CASGFYGRAIDTQYF. In DNA form, the CDR3 reads TGTGCTAGTGGTTTTTATGGGAGGGCAATAGATACGCAGTATTTT. The rearrangement joins TRBV12-5 to TRBJ2-3, with 7 positions matching TRBD2. CDR1 is LGHNT and CDR2 is FRNRAP in the germline V gene. V lost 3 bases and J lost 5; bases outside the gene matches: 8. The CDR3 length is 15 residues. Variable domain in full (rest from reference TRBV12-5 and TRBJ2-3): DARVTQTPRHKVTEMGQEVTMRCQPILGHNTVFWYRQTMMQGLELLAYFRNRAPLDDSGMPKDRFSAEMPDATLATLKIQPSEPRDSAVYFCASGFYGRAIDTQYFGPGTRLTVL.

V gene TRBV28 combines with J gene TRBJ1-4, with 10 positions matching TRBD1. This CDR3 has 15 amino acids. In germline, CDR1 is MDHEN, CDR2 SYDVKM. Unmatched junction bases numbered 5, after V lost 5 bases and J lost 5 bases. The CDR3 reads CASSPGDRGNEKLFF. The CDR3 DNA reads as TGTGCCAGCAGTCCCGGGGACAGGGGAAATGAAAAACTGTTTTTT. Full variable domain (missing parts from reference TRBV28 and TRBJ1-4): DVKVTQSSRYLVKRTGEKVFLECVQDMDHENMFWYRQDPGLGLRLIYFSYDVKMKEKGDIPEGYSVSREKKERFSLILESASTNQTSMYLCASSPGDRGNEKLFFGSGTQLSVL.

The chain employs TRBV4-2 and TRBJ1-2, with D possibly TRBD1 on 5 matching bases. Per germline, CDR1 LGHNA and CDR2 YNFKEQ. The CDR3 spans 15 residues. Trimming took 1 base from V and 0 from J, leaving 9 bases between them. The CDR3 here is CASSQAQGTNYGYTF. The DNA of the CDR3 is TGTGCCAGCAGCCAAGCCCAGGGAACTAACTATGGCTACACCTTC.